The TCR beta chain under discussion was sequenced for a study of monozygotic twins with inflammatory bowel disease. The CDR3 consists of 15 residues. Germline V gene lookup returns CDR1 KGHSH and CDR2 LQKENI. Added by template switching were UMIs that each held a 6-nucleotide sample barcode. No DNA is given; TCRdb re-called the 5' RACE reads and lists each CDR3 protein once. The specimen's table records under 150,000 distinct CDR3 sequences. Material for sequencing was blood. The chain joins TRBV18 to TRBJ1-2; without DNA, the TCRdb call of TRBD1 cannot be checked. The source of this sequence is a human donor with ulcerative colitis or Crohn's disease, or a healthy co-twin of an affected twin (not recorded which). This chain's CDR3 is CASSPVGGLRSGYTF. Full variable domain (rest looked up from reference TRBV18 and TRBJ1-2): NAGVMQNPRHLVRRRGQEARLRCSPMKGHSHVYWYRQLPEEGLKFMVYLQKENIIDESGMPKERFSAEFPKEGPSILRIQQVVRGDSAAYFCASSPVGGLRSGYTFGSGTRLTVV.